Below are 10 T cell receptor beta chains sequenced from a single sample in a study of identical twins. A single record per CDR3 protein comes from TCRdb applying MiXCR to the 5' RACE reads. The sample consists of about 430,000 distinct CDR3 sequences, around a sixth of them appearing once. The sequenced sample was naive T cells sorted from blood. The receptors originated from a man aged 50 to 60 in good health.

The gene calls are TRBV4-1 and TRBJ2-7; D ambiguous. Trimming shortened V by 0 bases and J by 3 bases, and 12 bases separated the two germline ends. The germline V gene encodes CDR1 MGHRA and CDR2 YSYEKL. There are 15 residues in the CDR3. The CDR3 nucleotides read TGCGCCAGCAGCCAAGAGCTAGGAGTGGTCTACGAGCAGTACTTC. Amino acids: CASSQELGVVYEQYF.

This clonotype appeared many times. This rearrangement joins TRBV11-2 to TRBJ2-3; TRBD2 matches 10 bases. The CDR3 is 16 amino acids. V dropped 6 bases and J dropped 2; count of bases not matched to a gene: 8. Germline assignment: CDR1 SGHAT and CDR2 FQNNGV. Here the CDR3 reads CASRPVSGGVTDTQYF. The CDR3 DNA is TGTGCCAGCAGACCCGTGAGCGGGGGGGTCACAGATACGCAGTATTTT.

V and J are TRBV7-2 and TRBJ2-7; 7 bases are a match to TRBD2. The CDR3 is made up of 15 amino acids. Germline V gene data show CDR1 as SGHTA and CDR2 as FQGNSA. V was clipped by 4 bases and J by 5 bases; unmatched bases: 11. The CDR3 here is CASSSMAGTIDEQYF. For the CDR3, the DNA is TGTGCCAGCAGCTCAATGGCCGGGACTATCGACGAGCAGTACTTC.

The chain is built from TRBV5-1 and TRBJ1-2; 12 bases fit TRBD1. The CDR3 runs to 16 residues. Germline CDR1 SGHRS, CDR2 YFSETQ. After removal of 4 bases from V and 8 bases from J, the junction contained 12 bases not matched to a gene. CDR3 sequence reads: CASSPVSGTGGQGYTF. CDR3 nucleotide sequence: TGCGCCAGCAGCCCCGTATCCGGGACAGGGGGCCAAGGCTACACCTTC. Filled out from reference TRBV5-1 and TRBJ1-2, the complete variable domain reads KAGVTQTPRYLIKTRGQQVTLSCSPISGHRSVSWYQQTPGQGLQFLFEYFSETQRNKGNFPGRFSGRQFSNSRSEMNVSTLELGDSALYLCASSPVSGTGGQGYTFGSGTRLTVV.

This sequence joins TRBV20-1 and TRBJ2-3, with TRBD2 matching 11 bases. The CDR3 is 18 residues long. In germline, CDR1 is DFQATT, CDR2 SNEGSKA (reference sequence). The V segment lost 0 bases and the J segment 0 bases; nucleotides outside the gene matches: 8. The CDR3 region has the DNA TGCAGTGCTAGAGATGACCTAGCGGGAGGCGCCAGCACAGATACGCAGTATTTT. It is translated as CSARDDLAGGASTDTQYF.

V is TRBV12-3 or TRBV12-4 and J is TRBJ2-7, with D hard to call. CDR3 length equals 15 residues. Trimming took off 6 bases at V and 5 bases at J, with 20 bases between the two ends. The CDR3 DNA sequence: TGTGCCAGCAGCCTCCTAGGTATGGGGTTCCACGAGCAGTACTTC. It codes for CASSLLGMGFHEQYF.

This clonotype was seen repeatedly, ten times or more. This chain joins TRBV12-3 or TRBV12-4 and TRBJ2-3; D might be TRBD2 (6 bases). V was clipped by 6 bases and J by 2 bases, with 21 bases between them. This CDR3 is built from 17 residues. CDR3 coding DNA: TGTGCCAGCAGCTCCGGTGTCTGGGGGGATGACACAGATACGCAGTATTTT. As protein: CASSSGVWGDDTDTQYF.

The chain carries TRBV20-1 and TRBJ2-5; D possibly corresponds to TRBD1 (6 bases). The CDR3 is made up of 14 amino acids. CDR1 is DFQATT and CDR2 is SNEGSKA in the germline V gene (reference sequence). Trimming stripped 3 bases from V and 3 bases from J, with 14 bases between. For the CDR3, the DNA is TGCAGTGCTAGCAGCCCCGGGACAAAAGAGACCCAGTACTTC. It encodes CSASSPGTKETQYF.

The rearrangement uses TRBV5-1 and TRBJ2-7; 8 nucleotides match TRBD1. Trimming at V came to 3 bases and at J to 2 bases, leaving 7 bases not matched to a gene. Germline V gives CDR1 SGHRS, CDR2 YFSETQ. The CDR3 is made up of 15 amino acids. CDR3 amino acids: CASSSLQGATYEQYF. CDR3 nucleotide sequence: TGCGCCAGCAGCTCGCTCCAGGGGGCGACCTACGAGCAGTACTTC. The entire variable domain, with the rest obtained from reference TRBV5-1 and TRBJ2-7, is as follows: KAGVTQTPRYLIKTRGQQVTLSCSPISGHRSVSWYQQTPGQGLQFLFEYFSETQRNKGNFPGRFSGRQFSNSRSEMNVSTLELGDSALYLCASSSLQGATYEQYFGPGTRLTVT.

The gene calls are TRBV10-3 and TRBJ2-7; the match to TRBD1 covers 8 bases. This CDR3 region has 12 residues. V dropped 2 bases and J dropped 6; count of bases not matched to a gene: 0. From germline, CDR1 is ENHRY and CDR2 SYGVKD. DNA of the CDR3: TGTGCCATCAGTGAGACAGGGGGCGAGCAGTACTTC. Translated: CAISETGGEQYF.